This T cell receptor beta chain was identified during a study of blood T cell repertoires in COVID-19. Study overall: Collection of acute and convalescent COVID-19 samples took place in the United States, Italy and Spain.

The CDR3 covers 13 residues. V dropped 1 base and J dropped 4 bases, with 10 bases sitting between them. The V gene's germline CDR1 is GTSNPN and CDR2 SVGIG (reference sequence). Authors' processing steps: Amplified reference gene primers provided the basis for estimating nucleated cell counts. Assay used: immunoSEQ multiplex PCR; TCRdb lists only in-frame clones, some missing. The V and J calls and the clone size are those of that table, but D and trimming were determined from the DNA. Here the sample spans some 260,000 clones, approximately 82% being singletons. Material: peripheral blood. The chain combines TRBV30 with TRBJ1-2; no clear D gene. This sequence was found in a woman aged 18-30 years with acute or convalescent COVID-19. The CDR3 loop reads CAWSADFAYGYTF. The CDR3 coding sequence is TGTGCCTGGAGTGCGGACTTTGCCTATGGCTACACCTTC.